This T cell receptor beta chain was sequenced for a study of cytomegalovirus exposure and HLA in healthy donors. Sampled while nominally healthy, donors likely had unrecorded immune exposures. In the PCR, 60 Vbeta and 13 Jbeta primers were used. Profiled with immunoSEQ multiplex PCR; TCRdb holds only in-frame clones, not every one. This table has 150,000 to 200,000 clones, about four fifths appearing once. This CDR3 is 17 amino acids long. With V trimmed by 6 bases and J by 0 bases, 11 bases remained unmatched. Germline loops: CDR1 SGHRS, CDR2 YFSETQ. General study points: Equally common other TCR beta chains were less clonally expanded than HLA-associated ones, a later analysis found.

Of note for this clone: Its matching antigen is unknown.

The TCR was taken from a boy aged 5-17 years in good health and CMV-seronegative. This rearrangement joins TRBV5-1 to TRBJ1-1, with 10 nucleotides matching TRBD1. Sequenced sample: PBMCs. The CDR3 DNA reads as TGCGCCAGCAACCTCGGGGACAGGGGTATTATGAACACTGAAGCTTTCTTT. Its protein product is CASNLGDRGIMNTEAFF.